This TCR beta chain originates from a study of beta chain features in type 1 diabetes. Looking at the study overall: Examination spanned approximately 110 million sorted cells from all samples.

Points from the study as a whole: Comparison showed that naive, central memory and Treg TCRB repertoires appeared more similar among patients than among healthy donors. TCRB CDR3s were moderately but significantly shorter in Type 1 diabetes patients in all four CD4+ subsets.

The sequenced template was cDNA made from the entire isolated RNA. This table comes from immunoSEQ multiplex PCR, and its TCRdb copy is limited to in-frame clones, with some not included. In the table there are about 48,000 clones, about 40% of which are singletons. Sorted cells reached over 95% purity in every population. In regard to this clone: Its antigen is undetermined.

The trim removed 2 bases at V and 4 bases at J, leaving 7 bases unmatched. CDR3 length: 15 amino acids. Germline V CDR1 and CDR2: SGHTA, FQGTGA. Sequences were obtained from Tregs from blood. The origin of this receptor is a man aged 25-40 years with type 1 diabetes. The chain couples TRBV7-3 to TRBJ2-7, with 8 bases that match TRBD1. The CDR3 loop reads CASSLAGQGVYEQYF. CDR3 coding DNA: TGTGCCAGCAGCTTAGCCGGACAGGGTGTGTACGAGCAGTACTTC. Full variable domain (missing parts from reference TRBV7-3 and TRBJ2-7): GAGVSQTPSNKVTEKGKYVELRCDPISGHTALYWYRQSLGQGPEFLIYFQGTGAADDSGLPNDRFFAVRPEGSVSTLKIQRTERGDSAVYLCASSLAGQGVYEQYFGPGTRLTVT.